This T cell receptor beta chain was observed in a study of blood T cell repertoires in COVID-19 (dated by TCRdb to 2019 to 2021). For the wider study: Collaborator samples came from the United States, Italy and Spain and covered acute and convalescent phases of COVID-19. The prospective study material was composed of cDNA or gDNA derived from T cells, B-cell-depleted T cells, or PBMCs. Subjects who had been exposed to COVID-19, were actively infected with it, or had recovered from it provided the deeply sampled blood TCRbeta repertoires that made up the dataset. A freely available public database, intended as a resource for researchers studying the immune response to SARS-CoV-2, is where the repertoires were released. The samples were drawn from two sources: the first 160 participants of the ongoing ImmuneRACE study, and about 1,300 subjects contributed by 6 global collaborators. Sample metadata almost always included a de-identified subject ID, COVID-19 status, age in years and sex. Where HLA class I and class II types were available, the types were taken from metadata supplied by the sample provider, not from assay-based typing. The full study reports these points: Clinical and demographic metadata were provided uncurated, with the amount varying by source and participant.

The collaborating institutions used their own protocols to collect whole blood in K2EDTA tubes. For TCRbeta analysis, collaborators shipped samples in one of three forms: frozen whole blood, isolated PBMCs, or DNA extracted from either of those sample types. TCRbeta CDR3 regions were amplified from genomic DNA using the immunoSEQ Assay, a bias-controlled multiplex PCR. The published analysis was carried out like this. The number of nucleated cells in each sample was estimated from the amplification of reference gene primers within the assay. To quantify the absolute abundance of each unique TCRbeta CDR3 rearrangement, sequence reads were collapsed and filtered. For each sample, productive Simpson clonality was calculated by taking the square root of Simpson's diversity index across productive rearrangements. TCRdb holds this immuneACCESS table with in-frame rearrangements only. Some clones are missing; in checked studies, unresolved V genes explain under half, and the rest has no known cause. V, J and clone size reflect that table, while D and trimming were determined from the DNA. The sample includes approximately 230,000 clones, with approximately 79% observed a single time. 4% of the sample lies in the top ten.

This clone was seen a few times. Which antigen it targets is not known. Base qualities are missing; no much larger clone stands one base away. The sequenced sample was peripheral blood. The sequence was obtained from a woman aged 35 to 49 with active or convalescent COVID-19.

DNA sequence: TGTGCCAGTAGTATAGGGGGAGCAGGGGGAGGAAACACTGAAGCTTTCTTT. Its protein reads: CASSIGGAGGGNTEAFF. The chain uses TRBV19 and TRBJ1-1, with TRBD1 matching 7 junction bases. From cysteine to phenylalanine, the CDR3 is 17 amino acids long. The sequence is cut down to CDR3 DNA, 51 bases in frame from base 1. At the junction V is shortened by 1 base and J by 2 bases; bases outside the gene matches: 10. CDR1 and CDR2 are read off the germline V gene (reference sequence) as LNHDA and SQIVND.